Following are 9 T cell receptor beta chains from one sample sequenced in a study of CXCR3 chemokines and chemotherapy response in bladder cancer. TCRdb reprocessed the PCR reads with MiXCR, giving one entry per CDR3 protein. The sample consists of a few thousand distinct CDR3 sequences, 6.5% to 9% of them appearing once. This material was acquired from a patient whose treatment included neoadjuvant chemotherapy. These receptors were collected from a human donor with bladder cancer that responded to neoadjuvant chemotherapy.

This chain uses TRBV27 with TRBJ1-1; a possible D gene is TRBD1 (6 bases). V gave up 7 bases and J gave up 0 bases, with 21 bases separating them. Germline CDR1 is MNHEY and CDR2 is SMNVEV (reference sequence). This CDR3 comprises 17 residues. CDR3 amino acids: CASKRIQGPGVNTEAFF. The CDR3 DNA reads TGTGCCAGCAAGAGAATCCAGGGGCCCGGAGTGAACACTGAAGCTTTCTTT.

In this sample, this clonotype is medium-sized. The chain recombines TRBV13 with TRBJ2-7; TRBD1 aligns across 7 bases. The germline V gene has CDR1 PRHDT and CDR2 FYEKMQ (reference sequence). The CDR3 is 14 residues long. J gave up 3 bases and V 0 bases, and 2 bases lay outside the gene matches. The CDR3 DNA follows: TGTGCCAGCAGCTTAGGGGGGGACAGCTACGAGCAGTACTTC. Residues: CASSLGGDSYEQYF.

This clonotype has a count of ten or more. The chain uses TRBV5-4 and TRBJ2-1, with 9 positions matching TRBD1. This CDR3 has 16 residues. With V trimmed by 3 bases and J by 5 bases, 9 bases remained unmatched. Germline lookup yields CDR1 SGHNT and CDR2 YYREEE (reference sequence). The CDR3 loop reads CASSYRGTGRHNEQFF. The CDR3, as DNA: TGTGCCAGCAGCTACCGAGGGACAGGGAGGCACAATGAGCAGTTCTTC.

The table lists this clonotype with many counts. This chain connects TRBV29-1 to TRBJ2-3; the match to TRBD2 covers 13 bases. This CDR3 comprises 15 residues. J was trimmed by 4 bases and V by 7 bases; bases with no gene match: 8. Germline CDR1 and CDR2: SQVTM and ANQGSEA. The CDR3, as DNA: TGCAGCGCTTATAGACTAGCGGGGGGCTCAGATACGCAGTATTTT. Amino acids: CSAYRLAGGSDTQYF.

V usage is TRBV15 and J usage is TRBJ2-1; TRBD1 aligns across 7 bases. The CDR3 has 15 residues. Germline trimming cut 3 bases from V and 0 bases from J; bases unmatched to any gene: 2. CDR1 is LNHNV, CDR2 YYDKDF, per germline (reference sequence). The CDR3 coding sequence is TGTGCCACCAGCAGGGACAGGAGCTCCTACAATGAGCAGTTCTTC. As protein: CATSRDRSSYNEQFF. Combining the CDR3 with reference TRBV15 and TRBJ2-1 gives the whole variable domain DAMVIQNPRYQVTQFGKPVTLSCSQTLNHNVMYWYQQKSSQAPKLLFHYYDKDFNNEADTPDNFQSRRPNTSFCFLDIRSPGLGDTAMYLCATSRDRSSYNEQFFGPGTRLTVL.

This clonotype has ten or more counts. The chain couples TRBV12-3 or TRBV12-4 to TRBJ2-7, with 10 positions matching TRBD1. V trimming: 5 bases; J trimming: 2 bases; junction bases outside the gene matches: 6. The CDR3 sequence is 15 residues long. This CDR3 is CASSIPGQGTYEQYF. CDR3 in DNA: TGTGCCAGCAGTATACCGGGACAGGGGACCTACGAGCAGTACTTC.

This clonotype has ten or more counts. The V gene is TRBV19, the J gene TRBJ2-5, with 11 nucleotides matching TRBD1. The CDR3 sequence is 15 residues long. CDR1 is LNHDA and CDR2 is SQIVND in the germline V gene (reference sequence). J gave up 5 bases and V 5 bases, and 7 bases lay outside the gene matches. The CDR3: CASSARTGGEETQYF. The CDR3 region has the DNA TGTGCCAGTAGTGCCAGGACAGGGGGCGAGGAGACCCAGTACTTC.

This clonotype was detected many times. CDR3 sequence: CASSFWTGGSGANVLTF. For the CDR3, the DNA is TGTGCCAGCAGTTTTTGGACAGGGGGCTCTGGGGCCAACGTCCTGACTTTC. The rearrangement links TRBV27 to TRBJ2-6, with 10 bases that match TRBD1. CDR1 and CDR2 (germline): MNHEY, SMNVEV (reference sequence). This CDR3 comprises 17 residues. After removal of 3 bases from V and 0 bases from J, the junction contained 2 bases not matched to a gene.

This clonotype turned up a few times. This chain connects TRBV20-1 to TRBJ1-6, with no clear D. V dropped 2 bases and J dropped 0 bases, with 2 bases sitting between them. The CDR3 loop spans 13 amino acids. Germline V gene sequence: CDR1 DFQATT, CDR2 SNEGSKA (reference sequence). The CDR3 nucleotides are TGCAGTGCTAGAAGCTCCTATAATTCACCCCTCCACTTT. This codes for CSARSSYNSPLHF.